Listed below are T cell receptor beta chains from one sample, sequenced in a study of breast tumors, draining lymph nodes, adjacent tissues. TCRdb re-analysed the multiplex PCR reads in MiXCR, keeping a single row per CDR3 protein. The repertoire has 12,000 or so distinct CDR3 sequences, 45% to 55% of them found once; the top ten carry roughly two fifths. Sample: tumor-adjacent breast tissue. The source of these receptors is a female donor with breast cancer. Some clones in this sample may be carry-over from other donors' samples. Each CDR3 is given with its conserved first and last residue. D genes are given only for firm matches. A row's size may be missing; if present it is once, few, many or a size class.

TRBV5-1	medium-sized	-	TRBJ2-1	TGCGCCAGCAGCACCCCGGGACCGGGCAATGAGCAGTTCTTC	CASSTPGPGNEQFF
TRBV7-8	-	-	TRBJ2-1	TGTGCCAGCAGCTTAGCGTACCATGAGCAGTTCTTC	CASSLAYHEQFF
TRBV20-1	-	-	TRBJ1-2	TGCAGTGCTAGAGAAATGCAGGGGAGTAACTATGGCTACACCTTC	CSAREMQGSNYGYTF
TRBV2	many	TRBD2	TRBJ2-3	TGTGCCAGCAGGTTAGCGGGGGGGAGCACAGATACGCAGTATTTT	CASRLAGGSTDTQYF
TRBV7-2	-	-	TRBJ1-3	TGTGCCAGCAGCGTTAAACAGGGCTCTGGAAACACCATATATTTT	CASSVKQGSGNTIYF
TRBV30	-	-	TRBJ1-6	TGTGCCTGGAGTGTATTGGATTCGAGATATTCACCCCTCCACTTT	CAWSVLDSRYSPLHF
TRBV7-2	-	-	TRBJ2-1	TGTGCCTGCAGCACCATCGGGGACAATGAGCAGTTCTTC	CACSTIGDNEQFF
TRBV20-1	once	-	TRBJ2-7	TGCAGTGCTAGGGGGACACCAGCCTACGAGCAGTACTTC	CSARGTPAYEQYF
TRBV3-1	-	-	TRBJ2-7	TGTGCCAGCAGCCAACGAGGAGGGGGAGCCTACGAGCAGTACTTC	CASSQRGGGAYEQYF
TRBV10-3	once	-	TRBJ2-1	TGTGCCATCAGTTCAGGGCTCCCAGGCAATGAGCAGTTCTTC	CAISSGLPGNEQFF
TRBV6-2/TRBV6-3	-	TRBD2	TRBJ2-2	TGTGCCAGCAGTTACTCCGGCGGGAGGCCGAACACCGGGGAGCTGTTTTTT	CASSYSGGRPNTGELFF
TRBV7-4	-	TRBD2	TRBJ2-7	TGTGCCAGCAGCGCGGGACTAGCGGGAGGGCGAGTCGAGCAGTACTTC	CASSAGLAGGRVEQYF
TRBV5-1	-	TRBD2	TRBJ2-3	TGCGCCAGCAGCTCCGGGGGGTTAGGCACCACAGATACGCAGTATTTT	CASSSGGLGTTDTQYF
TRBV5-1	-	TRBD1	TRBJ1-3	TGCGCCAGCAGTTGGGGACAGGGGGCGTACACCATATATTTT	CASSWGQGAYTIYF
TRBV20-1	-	-	TRBJ1-5	TGCAGTGCCTGGGCCGCGGGTCAGCCCCAGCATTTT	CSAWAAGQPQHF
TRBV4-2	-	TRBD2	TRBJ2-3	TGTGCCAGCAGCCAAGATGGGACTAGCGGGGCAGATACGCAGTATTTT	CASSQDGTSGADTQYF
TRBV29-1	-	TRBD2	TRBJ2-7	TGCAGCGTTCTTAGTGGGAGGGAGGAGTACTTC	CSVLSGREEYF
TRBV12-3/TRBV12-4	-	TRBD1	TRBJ2-7	TGTGCCAGCAGTTTCATTTGGGACAGGGACTACGAGCAGTGCTTC	CASSFIWDRDYEQCF
TRBV7-9	-	-	TRBJ2-1	TGTGCCAGCAGCTCACCATCAACCGGGGGACCGCCCAATGAGCAGTTCTTC	CASSSPSTGGPPNEQFF
TRBV9	few	-	TRBJ1-6	TGTGCCAGCAGCGTAGGTATGGTGGGTTCACCCCTCCACTTT	CASSVGMVGSPLHF
TRBV9	-	-	TRBJ2-3	TGTGCCAGCAGCGTAGAGTTAGATACGCAGTATTTT	CASSVELDTQYF
TRBV12-3/TRBV12-4	few	-	TRBJ1-5	TGTGCCAGCAGTAACGACGGGCAGAATCAGCCCCAGCATTTT	CASSNDGQNQPQHF
TRBV7-8	-	-	TRBJ2-7	TGTGCCAGCAGCTTAGCCCCAGGGATGGTTCCCTACGAGCAGTACTTC	CASSLAPGMVPYEQYF
TRBV7-2	-	-	TRBJ1-3	TGTGCCAGCAGCTTACTAGCCCTAGGGGCTGGAAACACCATATATTTT	CASSLLALGAGNTIYF
TRBV11-3	-	TRBD1	TRBJ2-1	TGTGCCAGCAGCTTGGACAGGGAGGAGGGTGATGAGCAGTTCTTC	CASSLDREEGDEQFF
TRBV24-1	few	TRBD1	TRBJ1-5	TGTGCCACCAGTGATGGCGCCGGGACAGTTAATCAGCCCCAGCATTTT	CATSDGAGTVNQPQHF
TRBV25-1	few	-	TRBJ1-1	TGTGCCAGCAGTGTTGCAGGGAAGAACACTGAAGCTTTCTTT	CASSVAGKNTEAFF
TRBV12-3/TRBV12-4	-	TRBD2	TRBJ2-3	TGTGCCAGCAGTTTAAGCGGGAGCACCCCAAGCACAGATACGCAGTATTTT	CASSLSGSTPSTDTQYF
TRBV13	medium-sized	TRBD2	TRBJ2-7	TGTGCCAGCAGCGGACTAGCGGGCAACGAGCAGTACTTC	CASSGLAGNEQYF
TRBV30	-	TRBD1	TRBJ1-5	TGTGCCTGGAGAAGGTCAGGGGGGAAGAATCAGCCCCAGCATTTT	CAWRRSGGKNQPQHF
TRBV6-1	many	-	TRBJ2-5	TGTGCCAGCAGTGATGTGTGGGGTGGGACCCAGGAGACCCAGTACTTC	CASSDVWGGTQETQYF
TRBV20-1	many	TRBD1	TRBJ2-7	TGCAGTGCTAGTTATTCGACAGGGCCCGCCCACGAGCAGTACTTC	CSASYSTGPAHEQYF
TRBV5-5	few	TRBD1	TRBJ1-4	TGTGCCAGCAGCTTCAAAGGGGGCGGAACTAATGAAAAACTGTTTTTT	CASSFKGGGTNEKLFF
TRBV6-4	-	TRBD2	TRBJ2-7	TGTGCCAGCAGACATTCGACTAGCGGGAGGTTCACCTACGAGCAGTACTTC	CASRHSTSGRFTYEQYF
TRBV13	large	TRBD1	TRBJ1-2	TGTGCCAGCAGCTTGACTACCCAGGGGGCCGGCTACACCTTC	CASSLTTQGAGYTF
TRBV29-1	few	-	TRBJ2-5	TGCAGCGTTGAAGATCGCCTTCACCAAGAGACCCAGTACTTC	CSVEDRLHQETQYF
TRBV7-6	-	-	TRBJ2-3	TGTGCCAGCAGCTCAATCAGGCCCGCTAACGGACCAACACATACGCAGTATTTT	CASSSIRPANGPTHTQYF
TRBV7-2	-	-	TRBJ2-3	TGTGCCAGCAGCACCGACAGCACAGATACGCAGTATTTT	CASSTDSTDTQYF
TRBV5-6	-	-	TRBJ2-1	TGTGCCAGCAGCCTAAGGGGTAGCTCCTACAATGAGCAGTTCTTC	CASSLRGSSYNEQFF
TRBV4-1	-	TRBD2	TRBJ2-7	TGCGCCAGCAGCCACCCGGAGACTAGCGGGAGCGGGGACGAGCAGTACTTC	CASSHPETSGSGDEQYF
TRBV2	-	-	TRBJ2-2	TGTGCCAGCAGTGAAAGGGGGACCGGGGAGCTGTTTTTT	CASSERGTGELFF
TRBV12-3/TRBV12-4	-	TRBD2	TRBJ2-7	TGTGCCAGCAGTTTTCACGGACTAGCGGGAGGTCTACGGCAGTACTTC	CASSFHGLAGGLRQYF
TRBV19	few	-	TRBJ1-5	TGTGCCAGTAGACAATGGTTGGGAGAACATCAGCCCCAGCATTTT	CASRQWLGEHQPQHF
TRBV20-1	many	TRBD2	TRBJ2-7	TGCAGTGCTAGAGACCCCCGGACTAGCGGATATTCCTACGAGCAGTACTTC	CSARDPRTSGYSYEQYF
TRBV24-1	-	-	TRBJ2-5	TGTGCCACCAGTGATTTGCAAATCGGTCTGGGCGGCGGAGGACCCAAGACCTTC	CATSDLQIGLGGGGPKTF
TRBV5-1	many	-	TRBJ1-1	TGCGCCAGCAGCTTTGCAGGAAATGGAGCCACTGAAGCTTTCTTT	CASSFAGNGATEAFF
TRBV4-2	-	-	TRBJ1-3	TGTGCCAGCAGCCAAGAGGGAAACACAAAGGGTCGCCTTAGCTCTGGAAACACCATATATTTT	CASSQEGNTKGRLSSGNTIYF
TRBV5-4	-	-	TRBJ2-2	TGTGCCAGCAGCCTTCTAGACGCCACCGGGGAGCTGTTTTTT	CASSLLDATGELFF
TRBV7-2	many	-	TRBJ2-5	TGTGCCAGCAGCTCAAAATCCGGGACGGTAGAGACCCAGTACTTC	CASSSKSGTVETQYF
TRBV4-1	-	TRBD2	TRBJ2-1	TGCGCCAGCAGCCAAGAGGCTAGCGGGAGGGCAATCTCCTGCAATGAGCAGTTCTTC	CASSQEASGRAISCNEQFF
TRBV12-3/TRBV12-4	medium-sized	-	TRBJ2-3	TGTGCCAGCAGCTTGACCGAATACACAGATACGCAGTATTTT	CASSLTEYTDTQYF
TRBV7-6	-	-	TRBJ2-2	TGTGCCAGCAGCTTAGTCGTGCCTCTCAGGTCCGGCACCGGGGAGCTGTTTTTT	CASSLVVPLRSGTGELFF
TRBV7-2	-	TRBD2	TRBJ2-5	TGTGCCAGCACCCTAGTCCCGGGGGGGCCGGCTTCGACCCAGTACTTC	CASTLVPGGPASTQYF
TRBV11-2	-	TRBD2	TRBJ2-7	TGTGCCAGCAGCCTCGGTCAGCGGGAGGTCTCCTACGAGCAGTACTTC	CASSLGQREVSYEQYF
TRBV29-1	-	-	TRBJ1-5	TGCAGCGTTCAGGCAGGGCCAGGCAATCAGCCCCAGCATTTT	CSVQAGPGNQPQHF
TRBV9	-	-	TRBJ2-5	TGTGCCAGCAGCGGCCTGCCGGGAGAGACCCAGTACTTC	CASSGLPGETQYF
TRBV7-9	medium-sized	-	TRBJ2-7	TGTGCCAGCAGCTCTAAGGCCTCCGGGATGTACTTC	CASSSKASGMYF